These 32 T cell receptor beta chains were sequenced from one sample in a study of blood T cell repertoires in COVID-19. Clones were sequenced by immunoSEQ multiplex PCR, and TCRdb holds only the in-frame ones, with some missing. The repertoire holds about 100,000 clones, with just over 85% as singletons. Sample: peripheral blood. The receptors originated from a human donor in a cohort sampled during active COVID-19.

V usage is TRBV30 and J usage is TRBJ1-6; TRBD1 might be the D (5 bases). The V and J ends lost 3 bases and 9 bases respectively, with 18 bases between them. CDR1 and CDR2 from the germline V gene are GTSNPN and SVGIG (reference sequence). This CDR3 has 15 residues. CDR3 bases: TGTGCCTGGAGCCATCAGGGACTTGGTTTTTCACCCCTCCACTTT. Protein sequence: CAWSHQGLGFSPLHF.

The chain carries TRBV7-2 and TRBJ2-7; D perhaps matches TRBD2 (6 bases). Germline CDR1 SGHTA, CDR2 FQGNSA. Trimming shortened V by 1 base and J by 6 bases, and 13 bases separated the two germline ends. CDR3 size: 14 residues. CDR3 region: CASSLVGGESEQYF. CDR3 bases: TGTGCCAGCAGCTTAGTGGGCGGGGAATCCGAGCAGTACTTC. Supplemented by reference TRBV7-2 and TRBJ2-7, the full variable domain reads GAGVSQSPSNKVTEKGKDVELRCDPISGHTALYWYRQSLGQGLEFLIYFQGNSAPDKSGLPSDRFSAERTGGSVSTLTIQRTQQEDSAVYLCASSLVGGESEQYFGPGTRLTVT.

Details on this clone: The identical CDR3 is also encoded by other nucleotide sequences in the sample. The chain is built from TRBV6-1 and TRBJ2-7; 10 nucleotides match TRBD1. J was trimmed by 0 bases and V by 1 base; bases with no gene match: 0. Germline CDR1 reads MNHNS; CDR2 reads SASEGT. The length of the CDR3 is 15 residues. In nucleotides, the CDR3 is TGTGCCAGCAGTGAAGGGACAGGGGGCTCCTACGAGCAGTACTTC. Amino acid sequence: CASSEGTGGSYEQYF.

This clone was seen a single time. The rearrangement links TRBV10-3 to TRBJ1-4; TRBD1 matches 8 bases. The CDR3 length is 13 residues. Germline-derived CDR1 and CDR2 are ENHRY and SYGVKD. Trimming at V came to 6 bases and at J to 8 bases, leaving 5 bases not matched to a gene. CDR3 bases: TGTGCCATCAGCCAGACAGGGGAGGAAAAACTGTTTTTT. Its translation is CAISQTGEEKLFF.

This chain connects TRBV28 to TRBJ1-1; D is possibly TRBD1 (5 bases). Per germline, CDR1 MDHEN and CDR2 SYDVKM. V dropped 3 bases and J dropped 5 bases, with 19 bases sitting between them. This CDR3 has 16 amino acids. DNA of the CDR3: TGTGCCAGCAGTTTCACGATTAGGGGAGCGGGTACTGAAGCTTTCTTT. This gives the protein CASSFTIRGAGTEAFF. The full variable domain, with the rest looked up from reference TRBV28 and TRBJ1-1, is DVKVTQSSRYLVKRTGEKVFLECVQDMDHENMFWYRQDPGLGLRLIYFSYDVKMKEKGDIPEGYSVSREKKERFSLILESASTNQTSMYLCASSFTIRGAGTEAFFGQGTRLTVV.

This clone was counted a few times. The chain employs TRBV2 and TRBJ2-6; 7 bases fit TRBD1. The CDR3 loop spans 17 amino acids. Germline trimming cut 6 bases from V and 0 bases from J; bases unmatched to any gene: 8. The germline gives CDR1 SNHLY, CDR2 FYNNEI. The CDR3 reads CASRKDRGLSGANVLTF. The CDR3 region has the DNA TGTGCCAGCAGAAAAGATAGGGGGCTCTCTGGGGCCAACGTCCTGACTTTC.

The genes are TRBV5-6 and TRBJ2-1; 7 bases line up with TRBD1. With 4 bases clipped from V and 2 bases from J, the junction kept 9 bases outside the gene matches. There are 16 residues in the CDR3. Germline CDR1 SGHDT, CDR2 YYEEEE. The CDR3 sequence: CASSSNPGQPYNEQFF. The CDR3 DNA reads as TGTGCCAGCAGCAGTAACCCGGGACAGCCCTACAATGAGCAGTTCTTC.

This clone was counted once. CDR3 DNA: TGTGCCAGCAGTTTATCCCGCCGACAGGTCTACGAGCAGTACTTC. Translating it yields CASSLSRRQVYEQYF. The chain uses TRBV28 and TRBJ2-7, with D perhaps matching TRBD1 (6 bases). The V gene's germline CDR1 is MDHEN and CDR2 SYDVKM. V was pared by 1 base and J by 3 bases, with 13 bases between. This CDR3 has 15 residues.

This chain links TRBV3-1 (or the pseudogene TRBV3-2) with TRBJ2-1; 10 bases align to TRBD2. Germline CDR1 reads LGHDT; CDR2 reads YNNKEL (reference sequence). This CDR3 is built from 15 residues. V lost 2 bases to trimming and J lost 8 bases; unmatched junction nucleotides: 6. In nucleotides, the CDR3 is TGTGCCAGCAGCCAACTAGCGGGAGAGAGATATGAGCAGTTCTTC. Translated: CASSQLAGERYEQFF.

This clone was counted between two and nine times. CDR3 coding DNA: TGTGCCAGCAGCTTGGCCACAGGGAGTGCCAATCAGCCCCAGCATTTT. Protein sequence: CASSLATGSANQPQHF. J is TRBJ1-5 and V is TRBV5-6; D is possibly TRBD1 (6 bases). This CDR3 spans 16 amino acids. Trimming removed 0 bases at V and 3 bases at J, with 13 bases between. CDR1 is SGHDT, CDR2 YYEEEE, per germline.

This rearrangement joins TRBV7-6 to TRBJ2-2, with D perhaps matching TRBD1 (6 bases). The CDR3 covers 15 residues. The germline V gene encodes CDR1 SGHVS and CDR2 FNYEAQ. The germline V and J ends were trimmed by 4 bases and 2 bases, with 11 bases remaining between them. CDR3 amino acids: CASSSRDTNTGELFF. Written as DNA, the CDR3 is TGTGCCAGCAGCTCCCGGGACACCAACACCGGGGAGCTGTTTTTT.

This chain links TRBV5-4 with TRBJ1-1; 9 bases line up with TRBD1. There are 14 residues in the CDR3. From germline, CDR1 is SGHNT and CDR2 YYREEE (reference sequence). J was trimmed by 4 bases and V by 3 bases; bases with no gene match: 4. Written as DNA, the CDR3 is TGTGCCAGCAGCTCACAGGGGGCTGGCACTGAAGCTTTCTTT. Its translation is CASSSQGAGTEAFF.

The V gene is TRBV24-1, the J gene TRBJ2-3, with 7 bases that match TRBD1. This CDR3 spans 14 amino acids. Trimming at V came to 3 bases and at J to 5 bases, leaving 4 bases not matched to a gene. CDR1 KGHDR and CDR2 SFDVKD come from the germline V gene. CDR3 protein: CATSDETGRDTQYF. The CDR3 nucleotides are TGTGCCACCAGTGATGAGACAGGGCGAGATACGCAGTATTTT.

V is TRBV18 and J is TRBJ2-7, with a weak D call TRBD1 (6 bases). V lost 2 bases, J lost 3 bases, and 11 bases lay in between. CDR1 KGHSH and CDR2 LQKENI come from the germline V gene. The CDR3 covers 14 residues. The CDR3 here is CASSPEQGGYEQYF. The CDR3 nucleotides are TGTGCCAGCTCACCAGAACAGGGTGGCTACGAGCAGTACTTC.

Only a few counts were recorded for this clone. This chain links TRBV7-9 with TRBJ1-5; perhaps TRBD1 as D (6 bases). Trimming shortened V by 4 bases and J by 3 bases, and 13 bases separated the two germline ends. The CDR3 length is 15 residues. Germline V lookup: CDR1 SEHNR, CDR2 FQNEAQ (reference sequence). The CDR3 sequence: CASSSPGHPNQPQHF. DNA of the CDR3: TGTGCCAGCAGCTCTCCGGGACACCCCAATCAGCCCCAGCATTTT.

The CDR3 loop reads CASSSQGRMGEKLFF. The CDR3 nucleotides are TGTGCCAGCAGCTCCCAGGGGAGAATGGGTGAAAAACTGTTTTTT. V is TRBV7-2 and J is TRBJ1-4; tentatively, D is TRBD1 (6 bases). The CDR3 runs 15 residues. Germline V CDR1 and CDR2: SGHTA, FQGNSA. The germline V and J ends were trimmed by 4 bases and 7 bases, with 16 bases remaining between them.

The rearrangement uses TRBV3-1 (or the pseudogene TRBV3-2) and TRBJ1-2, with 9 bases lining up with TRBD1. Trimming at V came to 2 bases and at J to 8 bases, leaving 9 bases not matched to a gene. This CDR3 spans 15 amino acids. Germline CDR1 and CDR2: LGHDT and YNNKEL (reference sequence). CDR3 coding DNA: TGTGCCAGCAGCCAACCTGGGACAGGGACGGTCGGCTACACCTTC. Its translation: CASSQPGTGTVGYTF.

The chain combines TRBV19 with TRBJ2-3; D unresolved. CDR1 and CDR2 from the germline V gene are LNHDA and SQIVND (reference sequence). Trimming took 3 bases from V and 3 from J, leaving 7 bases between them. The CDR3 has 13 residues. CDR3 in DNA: TGTGCCAGTAGTATTCCGGGTACAGATACGCAGTATTTT. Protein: CASSIPGTDTQYF.

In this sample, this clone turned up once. The CDR3 spells CASSRTGNEQFF. The CDR3, as DNA: TGTGCCAGCAGTCGGACAGGGAATGAGCAGTTCTTC. V gene TRBV6-5 combines with J gene TRBJ2-1, with 8 positions matching TRBD1. This CDR3 is 12 amino acids long. CDR1 is MNHEY, CDR2 SVGAGI, per germline. Unmatched junction bases numbered 1, after V lost 5 bases and J lost 7 bases.

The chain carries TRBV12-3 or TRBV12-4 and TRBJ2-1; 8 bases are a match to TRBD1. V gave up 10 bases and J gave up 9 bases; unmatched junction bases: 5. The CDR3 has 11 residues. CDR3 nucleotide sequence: TGTGCCACCGATGACAGGGGTGAGCAGTTCTTC. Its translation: CATDDRGEQFF.

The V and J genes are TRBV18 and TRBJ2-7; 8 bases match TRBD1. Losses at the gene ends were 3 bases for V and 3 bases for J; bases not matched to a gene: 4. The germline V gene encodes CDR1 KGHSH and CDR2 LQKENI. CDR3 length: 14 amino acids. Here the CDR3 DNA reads TGTGCCAGCTCACCGACAGGGGCCGGCTACGAGCAGTACTTC. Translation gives CASSPTGAGYEQYF.

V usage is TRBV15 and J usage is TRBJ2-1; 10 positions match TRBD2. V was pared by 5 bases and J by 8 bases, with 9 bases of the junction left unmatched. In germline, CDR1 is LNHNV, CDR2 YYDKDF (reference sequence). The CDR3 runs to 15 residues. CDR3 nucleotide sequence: TGTGCCACCAGCCTCGGGGCTAGCGGGAGTTATGAGCAGTTCTTC. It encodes CATSLGASGSYEQFF.

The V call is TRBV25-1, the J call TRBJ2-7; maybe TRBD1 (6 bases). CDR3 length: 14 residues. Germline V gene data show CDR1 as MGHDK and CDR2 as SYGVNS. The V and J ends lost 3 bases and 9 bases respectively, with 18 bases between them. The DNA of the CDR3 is TGTGCCAGCAGTGATTATGGCAGGGGAGCGGTGCAGTACTTC. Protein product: CASSDYGRGAVQYF.

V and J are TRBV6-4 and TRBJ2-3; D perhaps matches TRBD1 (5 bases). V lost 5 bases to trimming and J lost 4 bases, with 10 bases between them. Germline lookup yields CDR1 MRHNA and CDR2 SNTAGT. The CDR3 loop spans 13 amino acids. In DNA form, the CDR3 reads TGTGCCAGCAGTTCCCAGGGCGCAGATACGCAGTATTTT. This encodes CASSSQGADTQYF.

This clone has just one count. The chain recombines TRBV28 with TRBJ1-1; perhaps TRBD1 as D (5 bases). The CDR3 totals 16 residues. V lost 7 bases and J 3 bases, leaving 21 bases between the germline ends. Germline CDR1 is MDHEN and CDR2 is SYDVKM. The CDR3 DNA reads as TGTGCCAGCACCCACCACCTTCGGGGGGGGGACACTGAAGCTTTCTTT. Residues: CASTHHLRGGDTEAFF.

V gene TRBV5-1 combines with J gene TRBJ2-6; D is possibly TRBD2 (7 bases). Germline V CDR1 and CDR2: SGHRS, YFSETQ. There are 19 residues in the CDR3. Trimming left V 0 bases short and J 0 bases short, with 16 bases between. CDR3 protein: CASSLAGGRWGSGANVLTF. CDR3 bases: TGCGCCAGCAGCTTGGCCGGGGGGCGCTGGGGCTCTGGGGCCAACGTCCTGACTTTC.

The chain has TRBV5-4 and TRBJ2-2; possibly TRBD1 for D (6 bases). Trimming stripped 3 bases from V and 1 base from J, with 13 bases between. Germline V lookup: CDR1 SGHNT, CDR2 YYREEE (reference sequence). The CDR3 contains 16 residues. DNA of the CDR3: TGTGCCAGCAGCTCCCCAATGGACAGGAACACCGGGGAGCTGTTTTTT. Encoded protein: CASSSPMDRNTGELFF.

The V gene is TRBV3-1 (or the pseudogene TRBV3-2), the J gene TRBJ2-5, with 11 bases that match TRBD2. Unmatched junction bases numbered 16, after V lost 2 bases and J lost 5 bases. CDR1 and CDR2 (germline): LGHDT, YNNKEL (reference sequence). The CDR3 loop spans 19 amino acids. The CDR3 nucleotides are TGTGCCAGCAGCCAAACCAAGGGGCTAGCGGGGGGTTTGAGGGAGACCCAGTACTTC. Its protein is CASSQTKGLAGGLRETQYF.

This CDR3 reads CSVTFVSEQFF. The CDR3 DNA sequence: TGCAGCGTTACGTTCGTGAGTGAGCAGTTCTTC. The rearrangement uses TRBV29-1 and TRBJ2-1; unclear D gene. Looked up from germline, CDR1 is SQVTM and CDR2 is ANQGSEA. The CDR3 sequence is 11 residues long. Deletions cut 5 bases from V and 9 bases from J, with 11 bases between.

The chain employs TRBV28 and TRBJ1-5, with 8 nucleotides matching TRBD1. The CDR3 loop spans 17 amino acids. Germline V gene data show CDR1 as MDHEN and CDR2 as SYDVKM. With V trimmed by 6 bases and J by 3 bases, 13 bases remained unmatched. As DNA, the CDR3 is TGTGCCAGCAGCCCGCCTTCGGACAGGGCGGACAATCAGCCCCAGCATTTT. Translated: CASSPPSDRADNQPQHF.

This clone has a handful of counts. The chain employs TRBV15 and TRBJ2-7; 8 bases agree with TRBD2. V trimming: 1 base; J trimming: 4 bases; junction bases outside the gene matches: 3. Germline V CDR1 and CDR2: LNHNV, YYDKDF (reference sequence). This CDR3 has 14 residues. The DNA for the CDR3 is TGTGCCACCAGCAGAGTCGGGAGGGGGTACGAGCAGTACTTC. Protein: CATSRVGRGYEQYF.

In nucleotides, the CDR3 is TGTGCCAGCAAGCTTGGGGGCAGCACCGGGGAGCTGTTTTTT. Encoded protein: CASKLGGSTGELFF. The V and J genes are TRBV28 and TRBJ2-2, with a tentative D call TRBD1 (6 bases). CDR1 is MDHEN, CDR2 SYDVKM, per germline. There are 14 residues in the CDR3. Trimming stripped 7 bases from V and 4 bases from J, with 13 bases between.